These T cell receptor beta chains were read from a single sample in a study of T cell responses to AZD1222 COVID-19 vaccine. Sequencing used immunoSEQ multiplex PCR; TCRdb keeps in-frame clones, though not all of them. The sample has approximately 90,000 clones; over 75% are singletons. Sequenced material: peripheral blood, taken 28 days after the second AZD1222 dose. These TCRs come from an adult who received the AZD1222 COVID-19 vaccine. Both conserved end residues are part of each CDR3. A D gene is named only where the DNA matches it firmly. Rows give clone size only sometimes, using once, few, many, or a class for an expanded clone.

D gene: -
clone size: once
V gene: TRBV27
J gene: TRBJ1-1
CDR3 DNA: TGTGCCAGCAGTTTAGACGGGATAGGACAGCCCAACACTGAAGCTTTCTTT
CDR3 protein: CASSLDGIGQPNTEAFF

D gene: -
clone size: once
V gene: TRBV7-9
J gene: TRBJ2-1
CDR3 DNA: TGTGCCAGCAGCTTATACCCGGAGCTCTACAATGAGCAGTTCTTC
CDR3 protein: CASSLYPELYNEQFF

D gene: -
clone size: -
V gene: TRBV14
J gene: TRBJ1-2
CDR3 DNA: TGTGCCAGCAGCCAAGATTCCCTTAACTATGGCTACACCTTC
CDR3 protein: CASSQDSLNYGYTF

D gene: TRBD1
clone size: few
V gene: TRBV19
J gene: TRBJ2-2
CDR3 DNA: TGTGCCAGTAGTCTATATCCGGGACAGACGAACACCGGGGAGCTGTTTTTT
CDR3 protein: CASSLYPGQTNTGELFF

D gene: -
clone size: -
V gene: TRBV11-2
J gene: TRBJ1-2
CDR3 DNA: TGTGCCAGCAGCTTTTCTGCCGGACTGCTCTATGGCTACACCTTC
CDR3 protein: CASSFSAGLLYGYTF

D gene: -
clone size: -
V gene: TRBV29-1
J gene: TRBJ1-2
CDR3 DNA: TGCAGCGTCGCCGGAGGAATAGGGGCGGGCTATGGCTACACCTTC
CDR3 protein: CSVAGGIGAGYGYTF

D gene: -
clone size: -
V gene: TRBV5-1
J gene: TRBJ2-3
CDR3 DNA: TGCGCCAGCAGCTTGGTGGTCACCACCACAGATACGCAGTATTTT
CDR3 protein: CASSLVVTTTDTQYF

D gene: TRBD1
clone size: -
V gene: TRBV7-8
J gene: TRBJ2-7
CDR3 DNA: TGTGCCAGCAGCTTAGGGACAGGGGATGGCCACGAGCAGTACTTC
CDR3 protein: CASSLGTGDGHEQYF

D gene: -
clone size: -
V gene: TRBV30
J gene: TRBJ1-2
CDR3 DNA: TGTGCCTGGAGTCCCCTCCTGGGGCCCTATGGCTACACCTTC
CDR3 protein: CAWSPLLGPYGYTF

D gene: -
clone size: once
V gene: TRBV18
J gene: TRBJ2-1
CDR3 DNA: TGTGCCAGCTCATCTACTCTCACGCGAGAGCAGTTCTTC
CDR3 protein: CASSSTLTREQFF

D gene: -
clone size: -
V gene: TRBV30
J gene: TRBJ1-1
CDR3 DNA: TGTGCCTGGAGTGCCTTGGGAGGGGTAGGCACTGAAGCTTTCTTT
CDR3 protein: CAWSALGGVGTEAFF

D gene: -
clone size: -
V gene: TRBV7-3
J gene: TRBJ1-1
CDR3 DNA: TGTGCCAGCACCGCAGGGGCCTTTGTGGGCACTGAAGCTTTCTTT
CDR3 protein: CASTAGAFVGTEAFF

D gene: -
clone size: -
V gene: TRBV13
J gene: TRBJ2-3
CDR3 DNA: TGTGCCAGCAGCCTACTCACAGATACGCAGTATTTT
CDR3 protein: CASSLLTDTQYF

D gene: TRBD2
clone size: -
V gene: TRBV7-6
J gene: TRBJ2-2
CDR3 DNA: TGTGCCAGCAGCCCGGGACTAGCAGGGACCGGGGAGCTGTTTTTT
CDR3 protein: CASSPGLAGTGELFF

D gene: -
clone size: once
V gene: TRBV18
J gene: TRBJ1-1
CDR3 DNA: TGTGCCAGCTCTCCAATCGTCGGGGATGAAGCTTTCTTT
CDR3 protein: CASSPIVGDEAFF

D gene: -
clone size: -
V gene: TRBV3-1/TRBV3-2
J gene: TRBJ2-2
CDR3 DNA: TGTGCCAGCAGCCAAGGGCCGGGGCAGAGGAACACCGGGGAGCTGTTTTTT
CDR3 protein: CASSQGPGQRNTGELFF

D gene: -
clone size: -
V gene: TRBV6-5
J gene: TRBJ1-1
CDR3 DNA: TGTGCCAGCAGTTTCCGATCGGGTGCGGGCACTGAAGCTTTCTTT
CDR3 protein: CASSFRSGAGTEAFF

D gene: -
clone size: -
V gene: TRBV6-6
J gene: TRBJ2-3
CDR3 DNA: TGTGCCAGCAGAATAACAGATACGCAGTATTTT
CDR3 protein: CASRITDTQYF

D gene: TRBD2
clone size: -
V gene: TRBV27
J gene: TRBJ2-3
CDR3 DNA: TGTGCCAGCAGTCCGGGACTAGCGGGGGGCCTTAACACAGATACGCAGTATTTT
CDR3 protein: CASSPGLAGGLNTDTQYF

D gene: -
clone size: -
V gene: TRBV4-3
J gene: TRBJ2-1
CDR3 DNA: TGCGCCAGCAGCCAAGATGCGGGCAGCGGGTTGGCTTTGGATGAGCAGTTCTTC
CDR3 protein: CASSQDAGSGLALDEQFF

D gene: -
clone size: once
V gene: TRBV5-1
J gene: TRBJ2-7
CDR3 DNA: TGCGCCAGCAGCTTAGGGAACTCCTACGAGCAGTACTTC
CDR3 protein: CASSLGNSYEQYF

D gene: -
clone size: -
V gene: TRBV5-6
J gene: TRBJ1-3
CDR3 DNA: TGTGCCAGCAGCTTGTATCAGGGGCTGTTCAACACCATATATTTT
CDR3 protein: CASSLYQGLFNTIYF

D gene: TRBD2
clone size: -
V gene: TRBV7-3
J gene: TRBJ2-1
CDR3 DNA: TGTGCCAGCAGCTTACTCGGGACTAGCGGGGAATACAATGAGCAGTTCTTC
CDR3 protein: CASSLLGTSGEYNEQFF

D gene: TRBD2
clone size: -
V gene: TRBV4-2
J gene: TRBJ2-2
CDR3 DNA: TGTGCCAGCAGCCAACATCGACTAGCGGAGAACACCGGGGAGCTGTTTTTT
CDR3 protein: CASSQHRLAENTGELFF

D gene: -
clone size: -
V gene: TRBV5-5
J gene: TRBJ1-5
CDR3 DNA: TGTGCCAGCAGTCGAATCAGACAGGCCTCGAACCAGCCCCAGCATTTT
CDR3 protein: CASSRIRQASNQPQHF

D gene: -
clone size: few
V gene: TRBV18
J gene: TRBJ2-3
CDR3 DNA: TGTGCCAGCTCATCGAGAGACGAGCCACAAGATACGCAGTATTTT
CDR3 protein: CASSSRDEPQDTQYF

D gene: -
clone size: once
V gene: TRBV11-2
J gene: TRBJ2-5
CDR3 DNA: TGTGCCAGCAGCTTAAGAGGGACGGTCCAAGAGACCCAGTACTTC
CDR3 protein: CASSLRGTVQETQYF

D gene: TRBD1
clone size: few
V gene: TRBV11-3
J gene: TRBJ1-6
CDR3 DNA: TGTGCCAGCAGCTGGGGACAGAGTAATTCACCCCTCCACTTT
CDR3 protein: CASSWGQSNSPLHF

D gene: TRBD1
clone size: -
V gene: TRBV6-2/TRBV6-3
J gene: TRBJ1-6
CDR3 DNA: TGTGCCAGCAGGTACGGACAGGGGGGATCACCCCTCCACTTT
CDR3 protein: CASRYGQGGSPLHF

D gene: TRBD1
clone size: -
V gene: TRBV19
J gene: TRBJ2-7
CDR3 DNA: TGTGCCAGCTCCGGGACAGGGGTCTTCGGTGAGCAGTACTTC
CDR3 protein: CASSGTGVFGEQYF

D gene: TRBD1
clone size: -
V gene: TRBV11-3
J gene: TRBJ1-4
CDR3 DNA: TGTGCCAGCAGCTCCGGACAGGTAGGTGAAAAACTGTTTTTT
CDR3 protein: CASSSGQVGEKLFF

D gene: TRBD1
clone size: -
V gene: TRBV6-5
J gene: TRBJ1-2
CDR3 DNA: TGTGCCAGCAGCCAGGATTGGACAGGGGGTTTGGGCTACACCTTC
CDR3 protein: CASSQDWTGGLGYTF

D gene: -
clone size: -
V gene: TRBV5-1
J gene: TRBJ1-1
CDR3 DNA: TGCGCCAGCAGCTTGACCGGGTACACTGAAGCTTTCTTT
CDR3 protein: CASSLTGYTEAFF

D gene: -
clone size: -
V gene: TRBV14
J gene: TRBJ2-7
CDR3 DNA: TGTGCCAGCAGCCAAGGGTTAACAGACTCCTACGAGCAGTACTTC
CDR3 protein: CASSQGLTDSYEQYF

D gene: -
clone size: -
V gene: TRBV30
J gene: TRBJ2-2
CDR3 DNA: TGTGCCTGGTCTAACACCGGGGAGCTGTTTTTT
CDR3 protein: CAWSNTGELFF

D gene: TRBD1
clone size: -
V gene: TRBV5-4
J gene: TRBJ1-2
CDR3 DNA: TGTGCCAGCAGCTTGGTAGGGACAGTCTATGGCTACACCTTC
CDR3 protein: CASSLVGTVYGYTF

D gene: TRBD2
clone size: -
V gene: TRBV7-2
J gene: TRBJ2-5
CDR3 DNA: TGTGCCAGCAGCTTAGGCGGGGGGGCCGGGCAAGAGACCCAGTACTTC
CDR3 protein: CASSLGGGAGQETQYF

D gene: -
clone size: few
V gene: TRBV10-1
J gene: TRBJ2-7
CDR3 DNA: TGCGCCGGCGACGGGAGAGGGAGCTTAGAGCAGTACTTC
CDR3 protein: CAGDGRGSLEQYF

D gene: -
clone size: -
V gene: TRBV9
J gene: TRBJ2-2
CDR3 DNA: TGTGCCAGCAGCGTAGTATCAGGAACCGGGGAGCTGTTTTTT
CDR3 protein: CASSVVSGTGELFF

D gene: -
clone size: -
V gene: TRBV7-2
J gene: TRBJ2-3
CDR3 DNA: TGTGCCAGCAGCTTACTCGGGAGCACAGATACGCAGTATTTT
CDR3 protein: CASSLLGSTDTQYF

D gene: TRBD1
clone size: -
V gene: TRBV27
J gene: TRBJ1-2
CDR3 DNA: TGTGCCAGCAGAGACAGGGGCGACTATGGCTACACCTTC
CDR3 protein: CASRDRGDYGYTF

D gene: TRBD2
clone size: -
V gene: TRBV28
J gene: TRBJ2-7
CDR3 DNA: TGTGCCAGCAGTTTAGCGGGGGGGCCGTACGAGCAGTACTTC
CDR3 protein: CASSLAGGPYEQYF

D gene: -
clone size: -
V gene: TRBV20-1
J gene: TRBJ1-1
CDR3 DNA: TGCAGTGCTAGGATGGGGGCTGGAGCTTTCTTT
CDR3 protein: CSARMGAGAFF

D gene: -
clone size: few
V gene: TRBV4-3
J gene: TRBJ2-3
CDR3 DNA: TGCGCCAGCAGCCAAGGGTCAGGGGCTGGCACAGATACGCAGTATTTT
CDR3 protein: CASSQGSGAGTDTQYF

D gene: -
clone size: -
V gene: TRBV7-8
J gene: TRBJ2-3
CDR3 DNA: TGTGCCAGCAGCTTAGGAACGGCGACAGAGGAGTACACAGATACGCAGTATTTT
CDR3 protein: CASSLGTATEEYTDTQYF

D gene: -
clone size: -
V gene: TRBV9
J gene: TRBJ1-1
CDR3 DNA: TGTGCCAGCAGCCACGGCAGGACAGTGCCTTTGACTGAAGCTTTCTTT
CDR3 protein: CASSHGRTVPLTEAFF